The clone carrying this T cell receptor (beta chain) was seen a handful of times. The data were taken from a study of response to subunit inactivated influenza vaccine. A single record per CDR3 protein comes from TCRdb applying MiXCR to the RT-PCR reads. The top ten clones hold roughly an eighth of a sample with 160,000 or so distinct CDR3 sequences, around 9.9% of them seen once. Trimming at V came to 6 bases and at J to 4 bases, leaving 5 bases not matched to a gene. The length of the CDR3 is 14 residues. Germline CDR1 and CDR2: ENHRY and SYGVKD. The sample consisted of non-naive T cells sorted from PBMCs, taken around seven weeks after vaccination. V gene TRBV10-3 combines with J gene TRBJ2-3, with TRBD1 matching 9 bases. This receptor was taken from a man aged 45 to 65 who received an inactivated influenza vaccine. The CDR3 loop reads CAIRRDRESDTQYF. The CDR3, as DNA: TGTGCCATCAGACGGGACAGGGAGTCAGATACGCAGTATTTT.